Below are 21 T cell receptor beta chains sequenced from a single sample in a study of T cells after yellow fever vaccination. Each CDR3 protein gets one entry after TCRdb re-called the 5' RACE reads with MiXCR. In the table there are hundreds of thousands of distinct CDR3 sequences, 8.5% to 9% of which are singletons. The material sequenced was PBMCs, taken on the day of the first yellow fever vaccination. The receptors here all came from a young man who received the YFV17D yellow fever vaccine.

In this sample, this clonotype turned up many times. The chain employs TRBV29-1 and TRBJ2-3; D is possibly TRBD2 (5 bases). Looked up from germline, CDR1 is SQVTM and CDR2 is ANQGSEA. The V end was cut by 2 bases, the J end by 0 bases, with 12 bases between. The CDR3 covers 15 residues. The CDR3 loop reads CSVEQSGSSTDTQYF. CDR3 nucleotides: TGCAGCGTTGAACAAAGCGGATCTAGCACAGATACGCAGTATTTT.

This clonotype occurred a few times. The CDR3 reads CASLGQPLYQETQYF. For the CDR3, the DNA is TGTGCCAGTCTGGGACAGCCGTTGTACCAAGAGACCCAGTACTTC. The genes are TRBV6-2 or TRBV6-3 and TRBJ2-5; 7 bases are a match to TRBD1. The germline CDR1 and CDR2 sequences are MNHEY and SVGEGT. The ends lost 9 bases at V and 0 bases at J; junction bases unmatched: 10. The CDR3 is made up of 15 amino acids.

The chain couples TRBV5-6 to TRBJ2-3; TRBD2 matches at 10 bases. This CDR3 has 15 amino acids. The V gene end was trimmed by 4 bases and the J gene end by 2 bases; junction bases not matched to a gene: 4. Germline V CDR1 and CDR2: SGHDT, YYEEEE. DNA for the CDR3: TGTGCCAGCAGCCACAGCGGGGGGGCCACAGATACGCAGTATTTT. As protein: CASSHSGGATDTQYF.

This clonotype was seen a few times. This rearrangement joins TRBV4-1 to TRBJ2-3; 14 positions match TRBD2. Germline loops: CDR1 MGHRA, CDR2 YSYEKL. With V trimmed by 4 bases and J by 4 bases, 7 bases remained unmatched. The CDR3 has 17 amino acids. CDR3 nucleotides: TGCGCCAGCAGCCGTCGACTAGCGGGGGGGATCCCAGATACGCAGTATTTT. Amino acids: CASSRRLAGGIPDTQYF.

This clonotype was recorded at least ten times. This sequence joins TRBV18 and TRBJ1-1; TRBD1 agrees at 10 bases. After removal of 4 bases from V and 2 bases from J, the junction contained 7 bases not matched to a gene. The CDR3 extends over 16 amino acids. Germline assignment: CDR1 KGHSH and CDR2 LQKENI. The CDR3 bases are TGTGCCAGCTCACGTACCGGGACAGGGGAAAACACTGAAGCTTTCTTT. It encodes CASSRTGTGENTEAFF. The variable domain in full, with the rest retrieved from reference TRBV18 and TRBJ1-1, is NAGVMQNPRHLVRRRGQEARLRCSPMKGHSHVYWYRQLPEEGLKFMVYLQKENIIDESGMPKERFSAEFPKEGPSILRIQQVVRGDSAAYFCASSRTGTGENTEAFFGQGTRLTVV.

This clonotype was picked up a small number of times. CDR3 region: CASSYDNELTYEQYF. CDR3 nucleotide sequence: TGTGCCAGCAGTTACGATAACGAACTGACCTACGAGCAGTACTTC. The chain links TRBV6-2 or TRBV6-3 to TRBJ2-7; no clear D. The V and J ends lost 2 bases and 2 bases respectively, with 13 bases between them. CDR3 length equals 15 residues. CDR1 and CDR2 from the germline V gene are MNHEY and SVGEGT.

This clonotype was recorded many times. The rearrangement joins TRBV5-1 to TRBJ2-3, with a possible D match to TRBD2 (6 bases). CDR3 length: 16 amino acids. The germline V gene has CDR1 SGHRS and CDR2 YFSETQ. Trimming removed 4 bases from V and 1 base from J, with 16 bases in between. CDR3 DNA sequence: TGCGCCAGCAGCCCGCTACCCGGGACTGGCACAGATACGCAGTATTTT. It translates to CASSPLPGTGTDTQYF. The variable domain in full, with the rest retrieved from reference TRBV5-1 and TRBJ2-3, is KAGVTQTPRYLIKTRGQQVTLSCSPISGHRSVSWYQQTPGQGLQFLFEYFSETQRNKGNFPGRFSGRQFSNSRSEMNVSTLELGDSALYLCASSPLPGTGTDTQYFGPGTRLTVL.

In this sample, this clonotype turned up a few times. The gene calls are TRBV7-6 and TRBJ2-3; D may correspond to TRBD1 or TRBD2 (5 bases each). The CDR3 consists of 15 residues. CDR1 is SGHVS, CDR2 FNYEAQ, per germline. Trimming took 5 bases from V and 5 from J, leaving 17 bases between them. The CDR3, as DNA: TGTGCCAGCAGCCCGGGTGGGGATGGGGGAGATACGCAGTATTTT. Encoded protein: CASSPGGDGGDTQYF.

Only a few counts were recorded for this clonotype. The chain carries TRBV5-4 and TRBJ2-5; 10 bases agree with TRBD2. The CDR3 runs to 19 residues. CDR1 is SGHNT and CDR2 is YYREEE in the germline V gene (reference sequence). Trimming at V came to 0 bases and at J to 1 base, leaving 12 bases not matched to a gene. CDR3: CASSLAVGTSGVFQETQYF. For the CDR3, the DNA is TGTGCCAGCAGCTTGGCCGTGGGAACTAGCGGGGTTTTCCAAGAGACCCAGTACTTC.

The chain recombines TRBV6-2 or TRBV6-3 with TRBJ1-1, with D unresolved. Germline V gene sequence: CDR1 MNHEY, CDR2 SVGEGT. The length of the CDR3 is 16 residues. V gave up 6 bases and J gave up 4 bases, with 21 bases separating them. The CDR3 here is CASRGGPIRDGTEAFF. CDR3 nucleotides: TGTGCCAGCAGGGGCGGACCCATAAGGGATGGCACTGAAGCTTTCTTT.

This clonotype has only a few counts. The V call is TRBV24-1, the J call TRBJ2-3, with a possible D match to TRBD1 (6 bases). Germline CDR1 KGHDR, CDR2 SFDVKD. The CDR3 runs to 16 residues. V was shortened by 3 bases and J by 1 base, with 13 bases between the two germline ends. The CDR3, as DNA: TGTGCCACCAGTGATGAACAGGGATTGCGCACAGATACGCAGTATTTT. Its protein is CATSDEQGLRTDTQYF.

With respect to this clonotype: With a much larger clone just one base away, this may be a read error. The chain joins TRBV11-2 to TRBJ2-1, with D perhaps given as TRBD1 or TRBD2 (6 bases each). CDR1 and CDR2 from the germline V gene are SGHAT and FQNNGV. The CDR3 consists of 15 residues. Trimming left V 8 bases short and J 8 bases short, with 22 bases between. The CDR3 loop reads CASLNPGRGGDEQFF. The CDR3 DNA is TGTGCCAGCCTCAATCCTGGCAGGGGAGGCGATGAGCAGTTCTTC. Complete variable domain (other parts from reference TRBV11-2 and TRBJ2-1): EAGVAQSPRYKIIEKRQSVAFWCNPISGHATLYWYQQILGQGPKLLIQFQNNGVVDDSQLPKDRFSAERLKGVDSTLKIQPAKLEDSAVYLCASLNPGRGGDEQFFGPGTRLTVL.

The V gene is TRBV12-3 or TRBV12-4, the J gene TRBJ2-3, with 9 bases that match TRBD2. CDR3 length equals 15 residues. V lost 7 bases, J lost 0 bases, and 5 bases stayed unmatched. The CDR3 reads CASKGGGESTDTQYF. The CDR3 DNA is TGTGCCAGCAAAGGCGGGGGGGAGAGCACAGATACGCAGTATTTT.

The sample holds a few counts of this clonotype. V usage is TRBV5-1 and J usage is TRBJ2-5, with 9 bases that match TRBD2. J was trimmed by 1 base and V by 7 bases; bases with no gene match: 11. The CDR3 length is 16 residues. The germline V gene encodes CDR1 SGHRS and CDR2 YFSETQ. The CDR3 here is CASFTGLASTQETQYF. Written as DNA, the CDR3 is TGCGCCAGCTTCACGGGACTAGCAAGTACCCAAGAGACCCAGTACTTC. Full variable domain (missing parts from reference TRBV5-1 and TRBJ2-5): KAGVTQTPRYLIKTRGQQVTLSCSPISGHRSVSWYQQTPGQGLQFLFEYFSETQRNKGNFPGRFSGRQFSNSRSEMNVSTLELGDSALYLCASFTGLASTQETQYFGPGTRLLVL.

V and J are TRBV12-3 or TRBV12-4 and TRBJ2-5; D is possibly TRBD2 (5 bases). This CDR3 has 14 residues. V lost 3 bases and J 0 bases, leaving 8 bases between the germline ends. CDR3 coding DNA: TGTGCCAGCAGTTTCCACGGGAACCAAGAGACCCAGTACTTC. Amino acids: CASSFHGNQETQYF.

The sample holds a few counts of this clonotype. V is TRBV6-5 and J is TRBJ2-3, with TRBD1 identical over 8 bases. The CDR3 is made up of 15 amino acids. Germline lookup yields CDR1 MNHEY and CDR2 SVGAGI. Unmatched junction bases numbered 5, after V lost 0 bases and J lost 6 bases. The CDR3, as DNA: TGTGCCAGCAGTTACTCCCCCCAGGGGGCGGATACGCAGTATTTT. It is translated as CASSYSPQGADTQYF.

The chain employs TRBV4-1 and TRBJ1-1, with D tentatively TRBD1 (6 bases). Trimming took 4 bases from V and 1 from J, leaving 16 bases between them. Germline loops: CDR1 MGHRA, CDR2 YSYEKL. This CDR3 is built from 16 residues. Written as DNA, the CDR3 is TGCGCCAGCAGCCCCAGGGGAGGGGGAAGGAACACTGAAGCTTTCTTT. Translating it yields CASSPRGGGRNTEAFF.

The chain carries TRBV6-4 and TRBJ1-2; 7 nucleotides agree with TRBD1. Germline lookup yields CDR1 MRHNA and CDR2 SNTAGT. V lost 4 bases and J lost 0; bases outside the gene matches: 2. This CDR3 has 14 residues. The CDR3 bases are TGTGCCAGCAGTGGAACAGGGGCTAACTATGGCTACACCTTC. Protein product: CASSGTGANYGYTF.

This clonotype was picked up a small number of times. The genes are TRBV4-3 and TRBJ2-3; D gene uncertain. Germline loops: CDR1 LGHNA, CDR2 YSLEER. The germline V and J ends were trimmed by 0 bases and 4 bases, with 11 bases remaining between them. This CDR3 is 15 amino acids long. CDR3 loop: CASSQDHVPPDTQYF. CDR3 bases: TGCGCCAGCAGCCAAGATCATGTCCCACCAGATACGCAGTATTTT.

The sample holds a few counts of this clonotype. V gene TRBV5-1 combines with J gene TRBJ2-2; D possibly uses TRBD1 or TRBD2 (5 bases each). Trimming removed 4 bases at V and 2 bases at J, with 15 bases between. The germline V gene has CDR1 SGHRS and CDR2 YFSETQ. The CDR3 is made up of 16 amino acids. CDR3 DNA: TGCGCCAGCAGCCCCGGGACGCGTGGAAACACCGGGGAGCTGTTTTTT. Translating it yields CASSPGTRGNTGELFF.

This clonotype showed up just a few times. CDR3 sequence reads: CASSQGGRGALPYEQYV. The CDR3 DNA reads as TGTGCCAGCAGCCAGGGAGGACGGGGGGCCCTCCCCTACGAGCAGTACGTC. The chain uses TRBV5-4 and TRBJ2-7; D might be TRBD2 (7 bases). Germline lookup yields CDR1 SGHNT and CDR2 YYREEE (reference sequence). The V end was cut by 4 bases, the J end by 2 bases, with 22 bases between. The CDR3 contains 17 residues.